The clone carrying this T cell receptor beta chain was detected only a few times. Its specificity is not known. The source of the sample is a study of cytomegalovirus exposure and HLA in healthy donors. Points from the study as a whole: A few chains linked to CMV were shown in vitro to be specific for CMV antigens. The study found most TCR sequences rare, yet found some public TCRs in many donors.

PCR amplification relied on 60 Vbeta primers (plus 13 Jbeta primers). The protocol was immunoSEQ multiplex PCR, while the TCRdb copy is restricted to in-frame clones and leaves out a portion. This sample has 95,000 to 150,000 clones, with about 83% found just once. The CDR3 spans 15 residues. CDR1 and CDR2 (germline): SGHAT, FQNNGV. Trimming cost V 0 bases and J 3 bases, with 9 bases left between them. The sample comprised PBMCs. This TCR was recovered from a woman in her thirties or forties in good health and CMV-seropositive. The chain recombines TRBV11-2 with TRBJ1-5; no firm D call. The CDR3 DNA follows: TGTGCCAGCAGCTTAGATCTAGGTTCCAATCAGCCCCAGCATTTT. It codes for CASSLDLGSNQPQHF.